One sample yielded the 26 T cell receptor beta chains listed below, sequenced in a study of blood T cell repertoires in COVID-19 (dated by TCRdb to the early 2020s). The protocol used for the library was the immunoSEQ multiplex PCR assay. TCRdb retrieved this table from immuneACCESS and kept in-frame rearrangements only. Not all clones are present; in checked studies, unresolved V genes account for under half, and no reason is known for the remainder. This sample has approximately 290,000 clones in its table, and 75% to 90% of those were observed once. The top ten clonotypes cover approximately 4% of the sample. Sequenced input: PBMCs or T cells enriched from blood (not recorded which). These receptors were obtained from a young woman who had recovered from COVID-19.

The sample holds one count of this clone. The CDR3: CASSIGGDPSYEQYF. As DNA, the CDR3 is TGTGCCAGTAGTATAGGGGGGGACCCCTCCTACGAGCAGTACTTC. The rearrangement uses TRBV19 and TRBJ2-7; possibly TRBD2 for D (6 bases). The CDR3 totals 15 residues. V was pared by 1 base and J by 0 bases, with 10 bases between. Germline CDR1 and CDR2: LNHDA and SQIVND (reference sequence).

CDR3 nucleotide sequence: TGTGCCAGCAGCCTTAGCGGGAGTATGTACATTCAGTACTTC. It encodes CASSLSGSMYIQYF. The chain has TRBV5-4 and TRBJ2-4; TRBD2 matches at 9 bases. V lost 4 bases, J lost 8 bases, and 7 bases stayed unmatched. The CDR3 spans 14 residues. Germline CDR1 reads SGHNT; CDR2 reads YYREEE (reference sequence).

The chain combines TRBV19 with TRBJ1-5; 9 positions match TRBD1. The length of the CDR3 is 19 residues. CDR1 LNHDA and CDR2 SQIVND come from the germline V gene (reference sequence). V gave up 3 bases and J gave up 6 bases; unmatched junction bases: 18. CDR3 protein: CASSISGTGLSGGSQPQHF. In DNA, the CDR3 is TGTGCCAGTAGTATCTCCGGGACAGGGTTAAGCGGGGGGAGTCAGCCCCAGCATTTT.

For the CDR3, the DNA is TGTGCCAGCAGCCGCTGGTCGTCGGTCACAGAGCAAGAGACCCAGTACTTC. This sequence encodes CASSRWSSVTEQETQYF. The chain uses TRBV28 and TRBJ2-5; D is ambiguous. The CDR3 length is 17 residues. Looked up from germline, CDR1 is MDHEN and CDR2 is SYDVKM. V lost 6 bases, J lost 2 bases, and 22 bases lay in between. Variable domain in full (rest from reference TRBV28 and TRBJ2-5): DVKVTQSSRYLVKRTGEKVFLECVQDMDHENMFWYRQDPGLGLRLIYFSYDVKMKEKGDIPEGYSVSREKKERFSLILESASTNQTSMYLCASSRWSSVTEQETQYFGPGTRLLVL.

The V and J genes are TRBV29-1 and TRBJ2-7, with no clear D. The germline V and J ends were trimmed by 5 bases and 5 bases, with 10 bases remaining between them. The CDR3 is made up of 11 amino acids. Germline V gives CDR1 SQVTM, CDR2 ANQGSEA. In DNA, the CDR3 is TGCAGCGTTTCAGGCCAAAACGAGCAGTACTTC. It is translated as CSVSGQNEQYF.

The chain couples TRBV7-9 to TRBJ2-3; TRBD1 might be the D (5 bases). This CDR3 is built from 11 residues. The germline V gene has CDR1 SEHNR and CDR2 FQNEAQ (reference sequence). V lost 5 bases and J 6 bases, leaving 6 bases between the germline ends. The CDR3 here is CASSKGDTQYF. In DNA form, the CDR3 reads TGTGCCAGCAGCAAGGGGGATACGCAGTATTTT.

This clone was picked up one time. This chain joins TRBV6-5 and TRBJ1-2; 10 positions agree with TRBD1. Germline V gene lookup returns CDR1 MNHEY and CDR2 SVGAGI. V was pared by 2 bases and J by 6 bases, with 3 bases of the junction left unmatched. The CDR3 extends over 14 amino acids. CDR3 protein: CASSYQGTGDGYTF. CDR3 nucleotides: TGTGCCAGCAGTTACCAGGGGACAGGGGATGGCTACACCTTC.

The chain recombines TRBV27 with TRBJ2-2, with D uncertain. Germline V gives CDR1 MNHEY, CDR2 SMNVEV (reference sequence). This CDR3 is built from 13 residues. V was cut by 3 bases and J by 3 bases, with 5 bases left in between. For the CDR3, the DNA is TGTGCCAGCAGTTTCTTCCACACCGGGGAGCTGTTTTTT. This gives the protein CASSFFHTGELFF.

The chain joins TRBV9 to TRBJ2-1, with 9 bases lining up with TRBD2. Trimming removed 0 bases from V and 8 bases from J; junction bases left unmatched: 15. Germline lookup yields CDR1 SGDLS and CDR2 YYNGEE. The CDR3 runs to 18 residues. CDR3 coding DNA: TGTGCCAGCAGCGTAGATCTTCCGGTGGCGGGAGGGAGGCATGAGCAGTTCTTC. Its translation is CASSVDLPVAGGRHEQFF.

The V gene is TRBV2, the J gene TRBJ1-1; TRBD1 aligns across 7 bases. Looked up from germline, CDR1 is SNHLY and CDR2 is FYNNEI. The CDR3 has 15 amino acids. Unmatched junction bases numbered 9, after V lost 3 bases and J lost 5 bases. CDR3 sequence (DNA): TGTGCCAGCAGTGACCCCCGGGACAGACAAACTGAAGCTTTCTTT. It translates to CASSDPRDRQTEAFF.

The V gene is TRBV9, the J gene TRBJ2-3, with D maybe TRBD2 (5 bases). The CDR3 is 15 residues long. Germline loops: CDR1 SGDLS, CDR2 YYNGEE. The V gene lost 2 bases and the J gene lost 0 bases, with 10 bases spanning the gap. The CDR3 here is CASSVSGASTDTQYF. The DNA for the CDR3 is TGTGCCAGCAGCGTGAGCGGTGCTAGCACAGATACGCAGTATTTT.

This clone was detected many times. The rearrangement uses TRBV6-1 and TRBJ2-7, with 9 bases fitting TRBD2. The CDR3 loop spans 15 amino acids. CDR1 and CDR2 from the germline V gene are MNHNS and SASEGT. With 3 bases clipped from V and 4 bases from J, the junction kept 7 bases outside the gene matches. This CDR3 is CASSDELAGGYEQYF. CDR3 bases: TGTGCCAGCAGTGACGAACTGGCGGGGGGGTACGAGCAGTACTTC.

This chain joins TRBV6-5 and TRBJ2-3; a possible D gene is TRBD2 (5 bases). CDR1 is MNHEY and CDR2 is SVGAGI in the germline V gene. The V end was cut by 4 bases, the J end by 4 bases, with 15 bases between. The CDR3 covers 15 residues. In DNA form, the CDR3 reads TGTGCCAGCAGTTCCGGGTTGGAGAGGGCAGATACGCAGTATTTT. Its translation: CASSSGLERADTQYF.

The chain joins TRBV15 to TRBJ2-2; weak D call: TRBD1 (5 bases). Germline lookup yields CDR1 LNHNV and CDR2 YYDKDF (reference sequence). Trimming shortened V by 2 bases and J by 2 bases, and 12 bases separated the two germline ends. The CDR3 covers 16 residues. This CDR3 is CATSRFAGINTGELFF. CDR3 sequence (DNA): TGTGCCACCAGCAGATTTGCAGGGATAAACACCGGGGAGCTGTTTTTT.

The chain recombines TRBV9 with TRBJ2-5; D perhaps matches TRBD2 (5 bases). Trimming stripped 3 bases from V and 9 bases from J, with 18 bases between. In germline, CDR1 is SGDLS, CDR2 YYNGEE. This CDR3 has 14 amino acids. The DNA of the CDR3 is TGTGCCAGCAGCGCAAACATTGGTCCGCGGGCCCAGTACTTC. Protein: CASSANIGPRAQYF.

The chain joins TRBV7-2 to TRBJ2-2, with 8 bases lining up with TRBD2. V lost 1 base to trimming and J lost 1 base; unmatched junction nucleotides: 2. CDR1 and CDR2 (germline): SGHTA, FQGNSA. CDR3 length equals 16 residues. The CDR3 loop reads CASSLVSGGNTGELFF. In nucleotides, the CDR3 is TGTGCCAGCAGCTTAGTGAGCGGGGGGAACACCGGGGAGCTGTTTTTT.

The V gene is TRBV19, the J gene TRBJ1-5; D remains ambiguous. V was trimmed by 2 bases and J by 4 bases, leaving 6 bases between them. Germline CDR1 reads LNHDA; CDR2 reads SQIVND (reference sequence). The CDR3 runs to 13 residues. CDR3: CASSITPNQPQHF. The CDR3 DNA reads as TGTGCCAGTAGTATAACACCAAATCAGCCCCAGCATTTT.

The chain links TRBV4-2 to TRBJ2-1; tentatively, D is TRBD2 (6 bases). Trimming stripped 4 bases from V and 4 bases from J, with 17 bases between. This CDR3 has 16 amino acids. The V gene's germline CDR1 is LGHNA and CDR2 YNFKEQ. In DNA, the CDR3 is TGTGCCAGCAGCCTGAACCTGGATAGCGGTTACAATGAGCAGTTCTTC. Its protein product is CASSLNLDSGYNEQFF.

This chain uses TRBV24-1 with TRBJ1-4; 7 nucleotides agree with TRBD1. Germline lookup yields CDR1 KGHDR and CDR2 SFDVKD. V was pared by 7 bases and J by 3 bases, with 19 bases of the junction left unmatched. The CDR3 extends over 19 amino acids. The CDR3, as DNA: TGTGCCACCAGCATTCAGGGGACAGACCTTTGCGTAGCTAATGAAAAACTGTTTTTT. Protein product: CATSIQGTDLCVANEKLFF.

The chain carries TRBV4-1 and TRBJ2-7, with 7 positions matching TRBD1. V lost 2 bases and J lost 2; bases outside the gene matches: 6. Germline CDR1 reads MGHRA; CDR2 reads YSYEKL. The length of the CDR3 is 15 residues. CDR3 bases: TGCGCCAGCAGCCAACTATTGACAGGGACCTACGAGCAGTACTTC. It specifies CASSQLLTGTYEQYF.

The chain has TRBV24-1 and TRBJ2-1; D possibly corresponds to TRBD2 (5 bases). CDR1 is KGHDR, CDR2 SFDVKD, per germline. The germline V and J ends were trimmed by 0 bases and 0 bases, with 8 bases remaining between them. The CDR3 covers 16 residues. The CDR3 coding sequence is TGTGCCACCAGTGATTTGGGGAGCACCTCCTACAATGAGCAGTTCTTC. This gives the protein CATSDLGSTSYNEQFF.

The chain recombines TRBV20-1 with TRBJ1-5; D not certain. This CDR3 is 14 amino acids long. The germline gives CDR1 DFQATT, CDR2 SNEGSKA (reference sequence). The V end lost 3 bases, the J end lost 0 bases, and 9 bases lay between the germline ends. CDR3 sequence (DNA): TGCAGTGCTAGTCGAGATCTTAGCAATCAGCCCCAGCATTTT. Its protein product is CSASRDLSNQPQHF.

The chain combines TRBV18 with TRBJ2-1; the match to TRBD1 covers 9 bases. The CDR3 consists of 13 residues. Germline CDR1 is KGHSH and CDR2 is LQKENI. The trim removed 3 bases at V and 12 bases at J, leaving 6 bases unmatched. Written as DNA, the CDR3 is TGTGCCAGCTCACCCGGACAGGGGATTGGGCAGTTCTTC. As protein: CASSPGQGIGQFF. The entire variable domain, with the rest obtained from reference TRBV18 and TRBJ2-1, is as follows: NAGVMQNPRHLVRRRGQEARLRCSPMKGHSHVYWYRQLPEEGLKFMVYLQKENIIDESGMPKERFSAEFPKEGPSILRIQQVVRGDSAAYFCASSPGQGIGQFFGPGTRLTVL.

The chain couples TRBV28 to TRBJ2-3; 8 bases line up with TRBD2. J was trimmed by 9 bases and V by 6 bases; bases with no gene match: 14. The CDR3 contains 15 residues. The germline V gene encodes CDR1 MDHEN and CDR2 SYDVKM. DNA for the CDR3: TGTGCCAGCAGCCTGGGGGCGGGGGGCCCCGACACGCAGTATTTT. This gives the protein CASSLGAGGPDTQYF.

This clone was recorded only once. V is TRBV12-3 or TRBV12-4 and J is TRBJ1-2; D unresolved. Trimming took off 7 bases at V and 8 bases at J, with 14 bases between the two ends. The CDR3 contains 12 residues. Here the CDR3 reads CASIPGGAGYTF. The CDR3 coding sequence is TGTGCCAGCATCCCGGGAGGAGCGGGCTACACCTTC.

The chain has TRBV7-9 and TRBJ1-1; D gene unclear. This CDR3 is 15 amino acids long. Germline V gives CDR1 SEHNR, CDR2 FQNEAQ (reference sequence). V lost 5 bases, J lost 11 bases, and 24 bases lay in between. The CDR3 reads CASSPSPVLLGSAFF. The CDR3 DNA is TGTGCCAGCAGCCCTTCCCCGGTCCTTCTAGGTAGCGCTTTCTTT.